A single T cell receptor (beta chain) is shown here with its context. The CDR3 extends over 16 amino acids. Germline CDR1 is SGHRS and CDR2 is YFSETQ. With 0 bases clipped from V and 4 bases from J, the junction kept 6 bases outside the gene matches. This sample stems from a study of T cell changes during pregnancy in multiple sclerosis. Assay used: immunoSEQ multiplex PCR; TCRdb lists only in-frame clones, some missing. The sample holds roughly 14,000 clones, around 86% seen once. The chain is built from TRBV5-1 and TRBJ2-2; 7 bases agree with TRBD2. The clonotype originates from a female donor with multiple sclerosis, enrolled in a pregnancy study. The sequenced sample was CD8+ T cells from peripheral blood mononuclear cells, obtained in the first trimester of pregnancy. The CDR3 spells CASSLGLAGVTGELFF. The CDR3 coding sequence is TGCGCCAGCAGCTTGGGTCTGGCGGGAGTCACCGGGGAGCTGTTTTTT.